The clone carrying this T cell receptor beta chain occurred once. Its antigen is still unknown. Use of 60 Vbeta and 13 Jbeta primers characterized the PCR. Profiling relied on immunoSEQ multiplex PCR, and the TCRdb table lists in-frame clones only, not all of them. This sample has some 100,000 clones, with roughly 88% found just once. These data originate in a study of cytomegalovirus exposure and HLA in healthy donors. General study points: A few of the chains that were CMV-associated were confirmed in vitro to be specific for CMV antigens.

Trimming took off 6 bases at V and 6 bases at J, with 17 bases between the two ends. Per germline, CDR1 MNHEY and CDR2 SMNVEV (reference sequence). CDR3 size: 14 residues. This chain connects TRBV27 to TRBJ1-2; tentative D call: TRBD1 (5 bases). The sequencing input was PBMCs. This receptor was identified in a woman aged 18 to 35 in good health and CMV-seronegative. DNA for the CDR3: TGTGCCAGCAGCGTGCCGGGACTCCTAAATGGCTACACCTTC. Translated, it gives CASSVPGLLNGYTF.